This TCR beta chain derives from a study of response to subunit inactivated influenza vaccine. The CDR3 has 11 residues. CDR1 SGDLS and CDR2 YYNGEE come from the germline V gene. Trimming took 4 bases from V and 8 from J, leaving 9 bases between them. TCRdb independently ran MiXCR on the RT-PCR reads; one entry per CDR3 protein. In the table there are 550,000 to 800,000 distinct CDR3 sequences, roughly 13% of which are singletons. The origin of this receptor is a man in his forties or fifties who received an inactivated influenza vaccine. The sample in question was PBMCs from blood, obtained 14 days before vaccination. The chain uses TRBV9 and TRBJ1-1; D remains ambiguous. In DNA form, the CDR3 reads TGTGCCAGCAGCCCGGGTTCCGAAGCTTTCTTT. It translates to CASSPGSEAFF.